This T cell receptor (beta chain) was retrieved from a study of tumor-infiltrating lymphocytes in localized non-small cell lung cancer. As for the study in general: Resected tumor was paired with non-adjacent uninvolved lung from the same patient. Study-level findings and limits: Technical variation could not be separated from intratumor heterogeneity here.

The table came from immunoSEQ multiplex PCR; TCRdb's copy has only in-frame clones and leaves some out. The sample lists 7,000 to 9,000 clones, around 60% occurring once. With respect to this clone: Its matching antigen is unknown.

The CDR3 sequence is 17 residues long. The source of this sequence is a human donor with non-small cell lung cancer. Sequencing was done on a sample of lung tumor tissue. The chain uses TRBV21-1 and TRBJ2-5. TRBV21-1 is a known pseudogene. The CDR3 spells CASSPENRDAPQETQYF. The CDR3 coding sequence is TGTGCCAGCAGCCCTGAAAACCGCGACGCCCCACAAGAGACCCAGTACTTC.